The clone carrying this T cell receptor beta chain was seen just once. The antigen is undetermined. The sample belongs to a study of Ad26.COV2.S vaccination and SARS-CoV-2 variants. For the study at large: Trial arm assignment for the donor was COV1001 Ad26.COV2.S. General observations from the study: Breadth, reportedly substantial, characterized the spike-specific CD8+ and CD4+ T cell responses after vaccination.

Germline V gene data show CDR1 as SGHNT and CDR2 as YYREEE (reference sequence). The ends were cut back, 5 bases at V and 5 bases at J, with 17 bases in the middle. There are 14 residues in the CDR3. Produced via immunoSEQ multiplex PCR; TCRdb's table is partial and in-frame only. The sample shows about 680,000 clones, roughly 90% of them seen only once. Treatment in this sample: some 19 received Ad26.COV2.S at low or high dose, single or two shots; several received placebo; per-sample allocation not given. Specimens were obtained on day 63 following the first vaccine or placebo injection. Cohort 1b enrolled adults aged 18-55 years in Boston.

The rearrangement uses TRBV5-4 and TRBJ2-7; the D gene is possibly TRBD2 (6 bases). Sequencing was performed on peripheral blood, taken in a trial of Ad26.COV2.S vaccine versus placebo. The TCR was taken from a person between 18 and 59 years old who received the Ad26.COV2.S COVID-19 vaccine or a placebo. This CDR3 reads CASRSGTLSDEQYF. CDR3 nucleotides: TGTGCCAGCAGAAGTGGGACTCTAAGCGACGAGCAGTACTTC.